One and the same sample provided the 28 T cell receptor beta chains below, sequenced in a study of response to subunit inactivated influenza vaccine. Via MiXCR, TCRdb re-called the RT-PCR reads, giving one row per CDR3 protein. The repertoire holds 500,000 to 650,000 distinct CDR3 sequences, with under 9% as singletons. The sequences come from PBMCs from blood, collected approximately 25 months after vaccination. These receptors came from a man aged 50 to 69 who received an inactivated influenza vaccine.

This clonotype was detected only a few times. The V gene is TRBV5-1, the J gene TRBJ1-4; 10 bases match TRBD1. Germline V gene data show CDR1 as SGHRS and CDR2 as YFSETQ. This CDR3 comprises 14 residues. V lost 4 bases and J lost 7; bases outside the gene matches: 4. Written as DNA, the CDR3 is TGCGCCAGCAGCAACGGACAGGGGGGTGAAAAACTGTTTTTT. This codes for CASSNGQGGEKLFF.

The chain couples TRBV5-1 to TRBJ2-5; TRBD1 matches 9 bases. The germline gives CDR1 SGHRS, CDR2 YFSETQ. With V trimmed by 4 bases and J by 1 base, 8 bases remained unmatched. This CDR3 has 16 amino acids. CDR3 sequence reads: CASSNRDRDIQETQYF. CDR3 DNA: TGCGCCAGCAGCAACCGGGACAGGGATATCCAAGAGACCCAGTACTTC.

The rearrangement links TRBV7-2 to TRBJ1-6; D unclear. The CDR3 spans 14 residues. CDR1 and CDR2 from the germline V gene are SGHTA and FQGNSA. V lost 5 bases and J 7 bases, leaving 12 bases between the germline ends. The CDR3 spells CASSPGPGNSPLHF. DNA of the CDR3: TGTGCCAGCAGCCCAGGACCGGGGAATTCACCCCTCCACTTT.

The rearrangement links TRBV28 to TRBJ2-1; TRBD2 might be the D (6 bases). The CDR3 is 18 amino acids. Trimming shortened V by 3 bases and J by 3 bases, and 21 bases separated the two germline ends. CDR1 MDHEN and CDR2 SYDVKM come from the germline V gene. The CDR3 nucleotides are TGTGCCAGCAGTTTCGTCCGGGGAGGAGGGCTCTACTACAATGAGCAGTTCTTC. Encoded protein: CASSFVRGGGLYYNEQFF.

This chain links TRBV6-2 or TRBV6-3 with TRBJ1-5; the D is unclear. V lost 5 bases to trimming and J lost 5 bases, with 10 bases between them. CDR1 and CDR2 from the germline V gene are MNHEY and SVGEGT. CDR3 size: 13 residues. The CDR3 DNA follows: TGTGCCAGCAGTCCGGACCAGTATCAGCCCCAGCATTTT. It encodes CASSPDQYQPQHF.

In the case of this clonotype: One end of the junction varies from germline; a read error may be responsible. The chain has TRBV11-2 and TRBJ2-7; D call uncertain. The CDR3 runs 12 residues. The V gene's germline CDR1 is SGHAT and CDR2 FQNNGV. For the CDR3, the DNA is TGTGCCAGCAGCGGGTCGCCGGTGGGCGTCCACTTC. Encoded protein: CASSGSPVGVHF.

The genes are TRBV30 and TRBJ2-7; no clear D. This CDR3 region has 12 residues. CDR1 is GTSNPN, CDR2 SVGIG, per germline (reference sequence). V was pared by 0 bases and J by 7 bases, with 10 bases between. For the CDR3, the DNA is TGTGCCTGGAGTGTCCTCAGTGGAGAGCAGTACTTC. It specifies CAWSVLSGEQYF.

This clonotype has only a few counts. The J gene is TRBJ2-1, the V gene TRBV27, with 9 bases aligning to TRBD2. The trim removed 2 bases at V and 4 bases at J, leaving 6 bases unmatched. The CDR3 is made up of 16 amino acids. Germline V gene data show CDR1 as MNHEY and CDR2 as SMNVEV (reference sequence). The CDR3 DNA reads as TGTGCCAGCAGTTTAGGGGATAGCGGGGGTTACAATGAGCAGTTCTTC. Its protein product is CASSLGDSGGYNEQFF.

In its sample, this clonotype was seen a few times. The CDR3, as DNA: TGTGCCAGCAGCTTATGGCCCAGCACAGATACGCAGTATTTT. It yields the protein CASSLWPSTDTQYF. This chain links TRBV5-5 with TRBJ2-3, with D uncertain. The V end was cut by 2 bases, the J end by 0 bases, with 7 bases between. This CDR3 has 14 amino acids. Germline assignment: CDR1 SGHKS and CDR2 YYEKEE (reference sequence).

This sequence joins TRBV28 and TRBJ1-1; no clear D gene. The V end lost 5 bases, the J end lost 8 bases, and 12 bases lay between the germline ends. This CDR3 is 12 amino acids long. Germline CDR1 is MDHEN and CDR2 is SYDVKM. CDR3 nucleotides: TGTGCCAGCAGTATCGGACGGTTCGAAGCTTTCTTT. It is translated as CASSIGRFEAFF.

This clonotype came up many times. V usage is TRBV20-1 and J usage is TRBJ1-2; D not resolved. V lost 2 bases and J lost 3, with 10 bases in between. The CDR3 length is 13 residues. Germline CDR1 is DFQATT and CDR2 is SNEGSKA (reference sequence). The CDR3 DNA sequence: TGCAGTGCTAGACCGATTCGGCACTATGGCTACACCTTC. Protein sequence: CSARPIRHYGYTF.

The chain recombines TRBV28 with TRBJ1-5; no reliable D call. Trimming took off 6 bases at V and 5 bases at J, with 11 bases between the two ends. The CDR3 covers 13 residues. The germline V gene encodes CDR1 MDHEN and CDR2 SYDVKM. The CDR3 protein is CASRMEVDQPQHF. The CDR3 bases are TGTGCCAGCAGAATGGAAGTCGATCAGCCCCAGCATTTT.

J is TRBJ2-1 and V is TRBV12-3 or TRBV12-4; 11 positions match TRBD2. This CDR3 has 17 amino acids. The junction had 15 bases not matched to a gene; V was cut back by 7 bases and J by 7 bases. Written as DNA, the CDR3 is TGTGCCAGCACTGAACTAGCGGGAGCGATTCAAGGGAATGAGCAGTTCTTC. Protein sequence: CASTELAGAIQGNEQFF.

This clonotype has only a few counts. The chain couples TRBV4-3 to TRBJ1-4; D is perhaps TRBD1 (5 bases). CDR1 is LGHNA and CDR2 is YSLEER in the germline V gene. Trimming shortened V by 0 bases and J by 7 bases, and 15 bases separated the two germline ends. The CDR3 sequence is 16 residues long. CDR3 region: CASSQEFGAGGEKLFF. CDR3 bases: TGCGCCAGCAGCCAAGAGTTCGGGGCAGGTGGTGAAAAACTGTTTTTT.

This clonotype was seen more than once but under ten times. The chain couples TRBV7-9 to TRBJ1-5; D unresolved. This CDR3 region has 15 residues. The germline CDR1 and CDR2 sequences are SEHNR and FQNEAQ (reference sequence). V shed 5 bases and J shed 0 bases, with 11 bases lying between them. This CDR3 reads CASSPRADSNQPQHF. The CDR3 region has the DNA TGTGCCAGCAGCCCCCGAGCCGATAGCAATCAGCCCCAGCATTTT.

The chain has TRBV12-3 or TRBV12-4 and TRBJ1-1; D is uncertain. This CDR3 region has 14 residues. Between the trimmed V and J ends, which lost 5 bases and 1 base, there was a span of 11 bases. CDR3 region: CASSRTDRNTEAFF. CDR3 DNA sequence: TGTGCCAGCAGTAGGACGGATAGGAACACTGAAGCTTTCTTT.

This clonotype occurred a few times. V usage is TRBV5-1 and J usage is TRBJ2-7, with a tentative D call TRBD1 (5 bases). Germline V CDR1 and CDR2: SGHRS, YFSETQ. The CDR3 is 13 residues long. V lost 4 bases and J 3 bases, leaving 11 bases between the germline ends. DNA of the CDR3: TGCGCCAGCAGCAAGGGCCAGGGCTACGAGCAGTACTTC. This gives the protein CASSKGQGYEQYF. Based on the CDR3 plus reference TRBV5-1 and TRBJ2-7, the full variable domain is KAGVTQTPRYLIKTRGQQVTLSCSPISGHRSVSWYQQTPGQGLQFLFEYFSETQRNKGNFPGRFSGRQFSNSRSEMNVSTLELGDSALYLCASSKGQGYEQYFGPGTRLTVT.

By sample fraction, this clonotype is medium-sized (0.01 to 0.1%). The CDR3 region is CASSLLLTGNTGELFF. The CDR3 DNA reads TGTGCCAGCAGCCTACTTCTAACAGGAAACACCGGGGAGCTGTTTTTT. The chain links TRBV7-6 to TRBJ2-2; TRBD1 might be the D (5 bases). The V gene's germline CDR1 is SGHVS and CDR2 FNYEAQ. V lost 5 bases, J lost 2 bases, and 15 bases lay in between. CDR3 size: 16 residues.

As to this clonotype: Sequence at one end of the junction differs from germline and may be a read error. The chain joins TRBV6-5 to TRBJ2-1, with TRBD1 identical over 9 bases. Germline lookup yields CDR1 MNHEY and CDR2 SVGAGI. The CDR3 has 16 amino acids. CDR3 region: CASSYSGQGILGEKFF. Here the CDR3 DNA reads TGTGCCAGCAGTTACTCGGGACAGGGAATTTTGGGTGAGAAGTTCTTC.

The chain combines TRBV5-6 with TRBJ2-4; weak D call: TRBD1 (6 bases). Germline assignment: CDR1 SGHDT and CDR2 YYEEEE. Trimming shortened V by 4 bases and J by 6 bases, and 11 bases separated the two germline ends. This CDR3 has 13 amino acids. CDR3 sequence reads: CASSVGTPNIQYF. CDR3 nucleotide sequence: TGTGCCAGCAGCGTCGGGACACCAAACATTCAGTACTTC. Supplemented by reference TRBV5-6 and TRBJ2-4, the full variable domain reads DAGVTQSPTHLIKTRGQQVTLRCSPKSGHDTVSWYQQALGQGPQFIFQYYEEEERQRGNFPDRFSGHQFPNYSSELNVNALLLGDSALYLCASSVGTPNIQYFGAGTRLSVL.

The rearrangement uses TRBV29-1 and TRBJ1-5; possibly TRBD1 for D (6 bases). Germline-derived CDR1 and CDR2 are SQVTM and ANQGSEA. Trimming removed 4 bases from V and 2 bases from J, with 9 bases in between. This CDR3 spans 13 amino acids. In nucleotides, the CDR3 is TGCAGCGTTGTAGCAGGGGGCAATCAGCCCCAGCATTTT. Amino acid sequence: CSVVAGGNQPQHF.

This clonotype was seen more than once but under ten times. Written as DNA, the CDR3 is TGTGCCAGCAGTGCCGGGATAGACGAAAAACTGTTTTTT. As protein: CASSAGIDEKLFF. The chain joins TRBV6-1 to TRBJ1-4; D is uncertain. Per germline, CDR1 MNHNS and CDR2 SASEGT. Between the trimmed V and J ends, which lost 4 bases and 8 bases, there was a span of 11 bases. The CDR3 spans 13 residues.

This clonotype was picked up many times. This sequence joins TRBV9 and TRBJ2-7, with D unclear. Between the trimmed V and J ends, which lost 3 bases and 0 bases, there was a span of 10 bases. In germline, CDR1 is SGDLS, CDR2 YYNGEE. The CDR3 length is 14 residues. Here the CDR3 reads CASSAGSSSYEQYF. CDR3 bases: TGTGCCAGCAGCGCTGGGTCAAGCTCCTACGAGCAGTACTTC.

This clonotype has a handful of counts. The chain has TRBV29-1 and TRBJ2-1; D may match TRBD1 or TRBD2 (7 bases each). The CDR3 has 13 amino acids. Germline CDR1 SQVTM, CDR2 ANQGSEA. Trimming took off 7 bases at V and 6 bases at J, with 16 bases between the two ends. As DNA, the CDR3 is TGCAGCGGAAGACAGGGAGGGGGCAATGAGCAGTTCTTC. The encoded protein is CSGRQGGGNEQFF.

Ten or more counts support this clonotype. This chain connects TRBV28 to TRBJ1-4; D gene uncertain. The CDR3 sequence is 14 residues long. CDR1 MDHEN and CDR2 SYDVKM come from the germline V gene. The germline V and J ends were trimmed by 2 bases and 4 bases, with 8 bases remaining between them. CDR3 in DNA: TGTGCCAGCAGTTTAAATCCGTTTAATGAAAAACTGTTTTTT. It encodes CASSLNPFNEKLFF.

This clonotype showed up just a few times. The chain joins TRBV6-2 or TRBV6-3 to TRBJ1-2; 8 bases map to TRBD1. The germline V gene encodes CDR1 MNHEY and CDR2 SVGEGT. The CDR3 is 18 amino acids. V was pared by 0 bases and J by 0 bases, with 9 bases of the junction left unmatched. CDR3 DNA: TGTGCCAGCAGTTACTCGAGACAGGGGACGTACCCTAACTATGGCTACACCTTC. Protein: CASSYSRQGTYPNYGYTF.

This clonotype was observed a few times. This chain links TRBV29-1 with TRBJ2-4; D uncertain. The CDR3 extends over 12 amino acids. Germline loops: CDR1 SQVTM, CDR2 ANQGSEA. V dropped 7 bases and J dropped 0 bases, with 7 bases sitting between them. This CDR3 reads CSASLAKNIQYF. The CDR3 region has the DNA TGCAGCGCCAGTTTAGCCAAAAACATTCAGTACTTC.

This clonotype showed up many times. This rearrangement joins TRBV3-1 to TRBJ2-7; TRBD1 or TRBD2 may be the D gene (5 bases each). Trimming took 3 bases from V and 4 from J, leaving 16 bases between them. The CDR3 is made up of 15 amino acids. Germline V gene lookup returns CDR1 LGHDT and CDR2 YNNKEL (reference sequence). The CDR3 protein is CASSHSTGTRYEQYF. CDR3 DNA: TGTGCCAGCAGCCATTCAACCGGGACCCGATACGAGCAGTACTTC.